Following are 31 T cell receptor beta chains from one sample sequenced in a study of blood T cell repertoires in COVID-19. Repertoires were generated with immunoSEQ multiplex PCR, while TCRdb's copy carries only in-frame clones and drops some. The sample holds under 300,000 clones; around 90% are singletons and the top ten take just under 1%. Sequencing was done on a sample of PBMCs or T cells enriched from blood (not recorded which). These receptors were collected from a woman in her twenties or thirties who had recovered from COVID-19.

The gene calls are TRBV12-3 or TRBV12-4 and TRBJ1-3, with 8 bases that match TRBD1. CDR3 length: 13 residues. Trimming removed 10 bases from V and 4 bases from J; junction bases left unmatched: 6. The CDR3 reads CATGQGAGNTIYF. The CDR3 DNA reads TGTGCCACCGGACAGGGTGCAGGAAACACCATATATTTT.

This clone was counted once. V usage is TRBV21-1 and J usage is TRBJ2-7; TRBD1 is taken as the D call from the table, unchecked against the DNA. TRBV21-1 is recorded as a pseudogene. This CDR3 comprises 17 residues. The CDR3 DNA reads as TGTGCCAGCAGCAAATCTTTTCAGGCGCTACCCCCCCCACGGCAGTACTTC. Translating gives CASSKSFQALPPPRQYF.

This chain connects TRBV18 to TRBJ2-7, with a tentative D call TRBD2 (6 bases). The CDR3 sequence is 15 residues long. Germline V gene data show CDR1 as KGHSH and CDR2 as LQKENI. V was shortened by 3 bases and J by 5 bases, with 17 bases between the two germline ends. CDR3 bases: TGTGCCAGCTCACCCCGGGTACCACCGGGGGACGAGCAGTACTTC. This encodes CASSPRVPPGDEQYF.

This clone was observed a few times. In nucleotides, the CDR3 is TGTGCCAGCAGCGTGTACGACAGGGACGGCTACACCTTC. Its protein is CASSVYDRDGYTF. This chain joins TRBV9 and TRBJ1-2, with 7 bases matching TRBD1. Trimming at V came to 2 bases and at J to 8 bases, leaving 6 bases not matched to a gene. The CDR3 is 13 amino acids. Germline CDR1 SGDLS, CDR2 YYNGEE. Combining the CDR3 with reference TRBV9 and TRBJ1-2 gives the whole variable domain DSGVTQTPKHLITATGQRVTLRCSPRSGDLSVYWYQQSLDQGLQFLIQYYNGEERAKGNILERFSAQQFPDLHSELNLSSLELGDSALYFCASSVYDRDGYTFGSGTRLTVV.

The V and J genes are TRBV7-9 and TRBJ1-4; unclear D gene. Germline CDR1 and CDR2: SEHNR and FQNEAQ (reference sequence). V dropped 2 bases and J dropped 6 bases, with 4 bases sitting between them. This CDR3 comprises 12 residues. DNA of the CDR3: TGTGCCAGCAGCTTATCAGATGAAAAACTGTTTTTT. This gives the protein CASSLSDEKLFF.

In DNA form, the CDR3 reads TGTGCCAGCAGCTTGTGGTTCCGGAGGTTGAACACTGAAGCTTTCTTT. Amino acids: CASSLWFRRLNTEAFF. This rearrangement joins TRBV5-6 to TRBJ1-1; D is undetermined. Germline-derived CDR1 and CDR2 are SGHDT and YYEEEE. This CDR3 contains 16 residues. Between the trimmed V and J ends, which lost 1 base and 0 bases, there was a span of 13 bases.

The chain joins TRBV12-3 or TRBV12-4 to TRBJ1-1; possible D gene TRBD1, 5 bases. Trimming left V 7 bases short and J 1 base short, with 10 bases between. CDR3 size: 13 residues. CDR3 nucleotide sequence: TGTGCCAGCAATGGACACAGGAACACTGAAGCTTTCTTT. This translates into CASNGHRNTEAFF.

This chain joins TRBV5-1 and TRBJ2-7; perhaps TRBD1 as D (5 bases). V dropped 4 bases and J dropped 2 bases, with 10 bases sitting between them. The CDR3 is 13 residues long. Germline V lookup: CDR1 SGHRS, CDR2 YFSETQ. The chain's CDR3 is CASSADRPYEQYF. The CDR3, as DNA: TGCGCCAGCAGCGCTGACAGACCCTACGAGCAGTACTTC.

The chain is built from TRBV25-1 and TRBJ1-2, with D unclear. V was shortened by 5 bases and J by 4 bases, with 14 bases between the two germline ends. Per germline, CDR1 MGHDK and CDR2 SYGVNS. The CDR3 contains 14 residues. CDR3 in DNA: TGTGCCAGCAGTCAAATCGCGTTTCCCTATGGCTACACCTTC. It specifies CASSQIAFPYGYTF.

This clone has just one count. This sequence joins TRBV6-2 or TRBV6-3 and TRBJ1-2; tentative D call: TRBD1 (5 bases). This CDR3 has 15 amino acids. The germline CDR1 and CDR2 sequences are MNHEY and SVGEGT. V dropped 0 bases and J dropped 0 bases, with 8 bases sitting between them. CDR3 in amino acids: CASSYSGGANYGYTF. The CDR3 DNA is TGTGCCAGCAGTTACTCCGGGGGAGCTAACTATGGCTACACCTTC.

CDR3 sequence reads: CASSPGLDSYEQYF. The CDR3 DNA sequence: TGTGCCAGCTCACCAGGCCTAGATTCCTACGAGCAGTACTTC. V and J are TRBV18 and TRBJ2-7; D gene ambiguous. Germline-derived CDR1 and CDR2 are KGHSH and LQKENI. The CDR3 runs 14 residues. The V end was cut by 2 bases, the J end by 1 base, with 9 bases between.

The rearrangement uses TRBV19 and TRBJ1-5, with TRBD1 identical over 7 bases. The germline gives CDR1 LNHDA, CDR2 SQIVND (reference sequence). CDR3 length: 17 amino acids. V was clipped by 1 base and J by 5 bases; unmatched bases: 11. CDR3 sequence reads: CASSIGWTGSPDQPQHF. The CDR3 bases are TGTGCCAGTAGTATAGGATGGACAGGATCCCCGGATCAGCCCCAGCATTTT. The entire variable domain, with the rest obtained from reference TRBV19 and TRBJ1-5, is as follows: DGGITQSPKYLFRKEGQNVTLSCEQNLNHDAMYWYRQDPGQGLRLIYYSQIVNDFQKGDIAEGYSVSREKKESFPLTVTSAQKNPTAFYLCASSIGWTGSPDQPQHFGDGTRLSIL.

This clone was seen a handful of times. The chain carries TRBV5-1 and TRBJ2-7; 8 bases align to TRBD2. From germline, CDR1 is SGHRS and CDR2 YFSETQ. The CDR3 spans 15 residues. With 0 bases clipped from V and 3 bases from J, the junction kept 5 bases outside the gene matches. The CDR3 DNA sequence: TGCGCCAGCAGCTTGGTGGTAGCGGGGAACTACGAGCAGTACTTC. It codes for CASSLVVAGNYEQYF.

This clone was seen once. The chain couples TRBV28 to TRBJ2-1; TRBD1 matches 9 bases. Germline trimming cut 6 bases from V and 4 bases from J; bases unmatched to any gene: 13. The germline gives CDR1 MDHEN, CDR2 SYDVKM. This CDR3 has 17 amino acids. CDR3 sequence (DNA): TGTGCCAGCAGACGCAGCGAGGGACAGGGACTGTACAATGAGCAGTTCTTC. It yields the protein CASRRSEGQGLYNEQFF.

The chain carries TRBV27 and TRBJ1-5, with D possibly matching TRBD1 (5 bases). Germline values: CDR1 MNHEY, CDR2 SMNVEV (reference sequence). Trimming removed 3 bases at V and 9 bases at J, with 12 bases between. CDR3 length: 13 amino acids. CDR3 loop: CASSLEGLRPQHF. For the CDR3, the DNA is TGTGCCAGCAGTTTGGAGGGGTTAAGGCCCCAGCATTTT.

The sample holds a few counts of this clone. This rearrangement joins TRBV2 to TRBJ1-2; 8 nucleotides line up with TRBD1. Germline values: CDR1 SNHLY, CDR2 FYNNEI. The CDR3 is made up of 16 amino acids. J lost 0 bases, V lost 2 bases, and 5 bases had no gene match. CDR3 in amino acids: CASSESPDRANYGYTF. CDR3 sequence (DNA): TGTGCCAGCAGTGAAAGCCCGGACAGGGCTAACTATGGCTACACCTTC.

This clone was seen only once. J is TRBJ2-1 and V is TRBV4-3; 14 bases align to TRBD2. Germline lookup yields CDR1 LGHNA and CDR2 YSLEER. With 1 base clipped from V and 7 bases from J, the junction kept 0 bases outside the gene matches. The CDR3 contains 15 residues. The CDR3 region is CASSQGTSGGNEQFF. The CDR3, as DNA: TGCGCCAGCAGCCAAGGGACTAGCGGGGGGAATGAGCAGTTCTTC.

The genes are TRBV27 and TRBJ1-1, with D hard to call. The V gene lost 3 bases and the J gene lost 0 bases, with 11 bases spanning the gap. CDR1 and CDR2 (germline): MNHEY, SMNVEV (reference sequence). CDR3 length: 15 amino acids. The CDR3 loop reads CASSFGGNLNTEAFF. The CDR3 nucleotides are TGTGCCAGCAGTTTCGGAGGGAACCTGAACACTGAAGCTTTCTTT.

This sequence joins TRBV19 and TRBJ2-7; D not resolved. The length of the CDR3 is 12 residues. CDR1 is LNHDA and CDR2 is SQIVND in the germline V gene (reference sequence). V was clipped by 4 bases and J by 3 bases, with 7 bases between them. The DNA for the CDR3 is TGTGCCAGTAGTAGCGGATACTACGAGCAGTACTTC. This translates into CASSSGYYEQYF.

The CDR3 sequence is CASSPLGQGVPSFAGNTIYF. The CDR3 DNA is TGTGCCAGCTCACCCCTCGGACAGGGTGTTCCGTCATTCGCTGGAAACACCATATATTTT. The chain is built from TRBV18 and TRBJ1-3; 8 bases fit TRBD1. From germline, CDR1 is KGHSH and CDR2 LQKENI. The CDR3 loop spans 20 amino acids. V lost 3 bases and J lost 2; bases outside the gene matches: 18.

J is TRBJ1-2 and V is TRBV30, with 8 bases identical to TRBD1. The CDR3 length is 13 residues. The germline V gene encodes CDR1 GTSNPN and CDR2 SVGIG (reference sequence). Unmatched junction bases numbered 8, after V lost 3 bases and J lost 8 bases. The CDR3 here is CAWRTAGGAGYTF. For the CDR3, the DNA is TGTGCCTGGAGGACAGCAGGGGGCGCAGGCTACACCTTC.

The CDR3 nucleotides are TGTGCCAGCAGCCAAGTTTGGGTGGGACAGTTGACCGGGGAGCTGTTTTTT. This sequence encodes CASSQVWVGQLTGELFF. The chain recombines TRBV4-2 with TRBJ2-2, with 7 bases aligning to TRBD1. The V gene's germline CDR1 is LGHNA and CDR2 YNFKEQ. After removal of 1 base from V and 5 bases from J, the junction contained 10 bases not matched to a gene. This CDR3 contains 17 residues.

The chain employs TRBV6-2 or TRBV6-3 and TRBJ2-7, with a possible D match to TRBD1 (6 bases). The ends were cut back, 6 bases at V and 4 bases at J, with 10 bases in the middle. The germline gives CDR1 MNHEY, CDR2 SVGEGT. The CDR3 covers 12 residues. CDR3 sequence: CASSGGQYEQYF. CDR3 nucleotide sequence: TGTGCCAGCAGCGGTGGACAGTACGAGCAGTACTTC.

The rearrangement links TRBV6-5 to TRBJ2-2; 7 nucleotides line up with TRBD1. There are 14 residues in the CDR3. Unmatched junction bases numbered 8, after V lost 8 bases and J lost 5 bases. Germline lookup yields CDR1 MNHEY and CDR2 SVGAGI. DNA for the CDR3: TGTGCCAGCTGGGACAGCCAGTATACCGGGGAGCTGTTTTTT. Protein: CASWDSQYTGELFF.

This sequence joins TRBV11-2 and TRBJ2-5, with D unclear. The V gene lost 6 bases and the J gene lost 5 bases, with 13 bases spanning the gap. The CDR3 covers 13 residues. Germline values: CDR1 SGHAT, CDR2 FQNNGV. In nucleotides, the CDR3 is TGTGCCAGCAGTTCCAACTCATGGGAGACCCAGTACTTC. It translates to CASSSNSWETQYF.

This chain joins TRBV7-9 and TRBJ2-7; D might be TRBD1 (5 bases). V was shortened by 1 base and J by 6 bases, with 22 bases between the two germline ends. This CDR3 is built from 17 residues. Germline-derived CDR1 and CDR2 are SEHNR and FQNEAQ (reference sequence). The CDR3 DNA reads as TGTGCCAGCAGCTTAGGTGGTACAGGATTAAGGGTCGGCGAGCAGTACTTC. Residues: CASSLGGTGLRVGEQYF.

This clone was counted only a few times. The chain uses TRBV20-1 and TRBJ1-1; 7 bases map to TRBD1. The V gene end was trimmed by 3 bases and the J gene end by 7 bases; junction bases not matched to a gene: 11. Germline CDR1 reads DFQATT; CDR2 reads SNEGSKA (reference sequence). The CDR3 is 14 amino acids. This CDR3 reads CSASLRGRYVEAFF. CDR3 DNA: TGCAGTGCTAGTTTGAGGGGGCGGTATGTTGAAGCTTTCTTT.

To note about this clone: Other DNA variants within this sample encode the same CDR3. The chain is built from TRBV7-2 and TRBJ1-5, with D uncertain. V shed 5 bases and J shed 4 bases, with 9 bases lying between them. Germline CDR1 reads SGHTA; CDR2 reads FQGNSA. The CDR3 consists of 13 residues. The CDR3 DNA is TGTGCCAGCAGCCTTAGAGGAAATCAGCCCCAGCATTTT. Its translation is CASSLRGNQPQHF.

V is TRBV11-2 and J is TRBJ2-5; 8 bases map to TRBD2. Trimming removed 1 base from V and 4 bases from J; junction bases left unmatched: 8. The germline V gene encodes CDR1 SGHAT and CDR2 FQNNGV. The CDR3 runs 16 residues. The CDR3 sequence is CASSLVGGGLGETQYF. The CDR3 DNA follows: TGTGCCAGCAGCTTAGTCGGCGGGGGGTTGGGAGAGACCCAGTACTTC.

Remarks on this clone: The junction departs from germline at one end; a sequencing error may be responsible. This sequence joins TRBV10-3 and TRBJ2-2; TRBD2 agrees at 14 bases. The CDR3 totals 16 residues. Per the germline V gene, CDR1 is ENHRY and CDR2 is SYGVKD. CDR3 sequence reads: CAIRGTSGRTTGQLFF. In DNA, the CDR3 is TGTGCCATCAGGGGGACTAGCGGGAGAACCACCGGGCAGCTGTTTTTT.

The chain uses TRBV28 and TRBJ1-1; D is uncertain. Germline CDR1 and CDR2: MDHEN and SYDVKM. V shed 6 bases and J shed 11 bases, with 7 bases lying between them. The CDR3 contains 9 residues. CDR3: CASSLRAFF. As DNA, the CDR3 is TGTGCCAGCAGCCTGAGGGCTTTCTTT.